This entry lists 7 T cell receptor beta chains sequenced from one sample in a study of control samples from healthy donors and cancer patients. Repertoires were generated with immunoSEQ multiplex PCR, while TCRdb's copy carries only in-frame clones and drops some. The sample yields 200,000 to 250,000 clones, 85% to 95% seen once. The sample comprised blood. The receptors derive from a man in his fifties or sixties in good health.

Turning to this clone: The sample has other DNA sequences that encode this CDR3 too. This chain connects TRBV5-4 to TRBJ2-3; D assignment may be TRBD1 or TRBD2 (5 bases each). Trimming pared 0 bases from V and 6 bases from J, leaving 8 bases between. The CDR3 has 13 residues. The V gene's germline CDR1 is SGHNT and CDR2 YYREEE (reference sequence). The CDR3 DNA sequence: TGTGCCAGCAGCTTGGCCGGGACGGATACGCAGTATTTT. The encoded protein is CASSLAGTDTQYF.

The chain has TRBV24-1 and TRBJ2-1; 10 bases fit TRBD1. Looked up from germline, CDR1 is KGHDR and CDR2 is SFDVKD. This CDR3 comprises 16 residues. V was pared by 9 bases and J by 5 bases, with 12 bases of the junction left unmatched. In DNA form, the CDR3 reads TGTGCCACCGGTAATTACGGGACAGGGGTCGACAATGAGCAGTTCTTC. It encodes CATGNYGTGVDNEQFF.

This chain uses TRBV11-2 with TRBJ1-3; D might be TRBD1 (6 bases). The CDR3 runs 15 residues. The V end lost 8 bases, the J end lost 1 base, and 15 bases lay between the germline ends. Germline V gene sequence: CDR1 SGHAT, CDR2 FQNNGV. As DNA, the CDR3 is TGTGCCAGCGAAACAGGGAGAGGGTCTGGAAACACCATATATTTT. Its translation: CASETGRGSGNTIYF.

The chain joins TRBV21-1 to TRBJ1-2; the table's D gene call, TRBD1, was not cross checked with the DNA. TRBV21-1 is assigned pseudogene status. The CDR3 contains 14 residues. This CDR3 is CASSPGQRLDGYTF. CDR3 DNA: TGTGCCAGCAGCCCGGGACAGAGACTGGATGGCTACACCTTC.

The genes are TRBV18 and TRBJ1-5, with D hard to call. Trimming left V 1 base short and J 0 bases short, with 10 bases between. Germline loops: CDR1 KGHSH, CDR2 LQKENI. This CDR3 contains 16 residues. CDR3 sequence (DNA): TGTGCCAGCTCACCACAGGGTCCCGGTAGCAATCAGCCCCAGCATTTT. Translation gives CASSPQGPGSNQPQHF.

V is TRBV28 and J is TRBJ2-1; the match to TRBD1 covers 7 bases. CDR1 and CDR2 (germline): MDHEN, SYDVKM. This CDR3 has 11 residues. After removal of 3 bases from V and 14 bases from J, the junction contained 4 bases not matched to a gene. CDR3: CASSFLTGKFF. CDR3 nucleotides: TGTGCCAGCAGTTTCTTGACAGGGAAGTTCTTC.

The chain is built from TRBV11-2 and TRBJ1-5; possibly TRBD1 for D (6 bases). V was clipped by 5 bases and J by 1 base, with 15 bases between them. From germline, CDR1 is SGHAT and CDR2 FQNNGV. The CDR3 extends over 16 amino acids. CDR3 sequence (DNA): TGTGCCAGCAGCCCAGGGAGCGGACAGAGCAATCAGCCCCAGCATTTT. Translating it yields CASSPGSGQSNQPQHF.